This entry is about one T cell receptor beta chain. The data originate from a study of blood T cell repertoires in COVID-19. Study-level background: From the United States, Italy and Spain came samples of acute and convalescent COVID-19. PBMCs, B-cell-depleted T cells, or T cells provided the cDNA or gDNA that made up the material.

The ends were cut back, 2 bases at V and 8 bases at J, with 16 bases in the middle. The germline V gene encodes CDR1 LNHDA and CDR2 SQIVND (reference sequence). The CDR3 loop spans 16 amino acids. How the authors handled the data: Nucleated cell number was recorded as an estimate derived from reference gene primer amplification. TCRdb's table, derived via immunoSEQ multiplex PCR, lists solely in-frame clones and lacks some. The D gene and trimming were derived from the DNA, and the V and J assignments and clone size from that table. This table holds around 100,000 clones, more than 75% found once. The sequence was collected from a middle-aged man with acute or convalescent COVID-19. This sequence joins TRBV19 and TRBJ1-6; possible D gene TRBD1, 5 bases. The specimen sequenced was peripheral blood. For the CDR3, the DNA is TGTGCCAGTAGTATAAATGAAGAGACAGACTATTCACCCCTCCACTTT. Encoded protein: CASSINEETDYSPLHF.